Given below is one T cell receptor beta chain in context. The antigen it recognizes is unknown. Base quality data are lacking; no much larger clone is found one base away. At diagnosis, peripheral blood, uninvolved tumor-adjacent lung and tumor were collected and stored as a combination of fresh-frozen and FFPE material. Blood samples were analyzed as peripheral blood mononuclear cells for TCR repertoire profiling. The immunoSEQ Assay was used to sequence TCR beta CDR3 regions from DNA. The study's processing was this. T cell density was computed as TCR beta template counts normalized to usable DNA estimated by amplifying housekeeping genes. Richness was estimated using the preseqR package, with extrapolation to 400,000 templates for PBMC samples and to 120,000 templates for tissue samples. Clonality was taken to be one minus Pielou's evenness. Tissue-enriched TCRs were identified by differential abundance testing using productive amino-acid clonotypes, minimum total count 5 and alpha 0.1. The Jaccard Index and the Morisita Overlap Index were used to measure how much the repertoires overlapped between compartments. TCR beta CDR3s were clustered by GLIPH together with public tetramer-defined viral CDR3s, and at least three viral sequences plus V-gene enrichment were required for viral motifs. TCRdb carries this immuneACCESS record with in-frame sequences only. Its versions omit some clonotypes, under half of them owing to an unresolved V gene in the studies checked, with the rest unexplained. V, J and clone size derive from that table, while D and trimming were established from the DNA sequence. This sample gives about 25,000 clones in total; approximately 88% of them show up just once. The ten largest clones capture around 9.9% of the sample.

The sample belongs to a study of T cells in localized non-small cell lung cancer (dated by TCRdb to 2019 to 2021). With regard to the full study: The study examined T cell repertoires in approximately 240 patients with early-stage NSCLC and compared tumors with uninvolved tumor-adjacent lungs. The cohort consisted of 236 treatment-naive NSCLC patients whose localized lung tumors had been resected. Of the NSCLC patients, approximately 130 were male and around 99 were female, and the mean age was about 69 years.

General study outcomes and caveats: Because the study design was exploratory, TCR variables were selected using unadjusted p-values without false-discovery rate correction. A median of about 55 of the top 100 tumor clones were detected in paired uninvolved adjacent lung, and 25 to 35 of these tumor clones were also found among the top 100 clones of the paired uninvolved adjacent lung. Uninvolved tumor-adjacent lung showed the highest T cell clonality, higher than tumor, which suggests more focused antigenic responses in the uninvolved tumor-adjacent lung. Higher blood T cell density associated with longer overall survival, while higher adjacent-lung clonality associated with shorter survival. Multi-region tumor sequencing was not performed, so intratumor heterogeneity could not be excluded.

V is reduced by 6 bases and J by 6 bases, leaving a spacing of 16 bases between them. Taken from cysteine to phenylalanine, the CDR3 has 14 residues. Just the 42-base CDR3 DNA is kept, in frame starting at base 1. In the germline V gene, CDR1 corresponds to SGHVS and CDR2 to FQNEAQ. Here the chain combines TRBV7-8 and TRBJ2-3, with the D call perhaps TRBD1 or TRBD2, each one matching 5 bases. The material sequenced was peripheral blood mononuclear cells, taken before any cancer treatment. The origin of this receptor is a woman aged 35-75 years with stage III lung adenocarcinoma. CDR3 region: CASRTGTPFDTQYF. At the DNA level, the sequence is TGTGCCAGCAGAACCGGGACCCCTTTTGATACGCAGTATTTT.